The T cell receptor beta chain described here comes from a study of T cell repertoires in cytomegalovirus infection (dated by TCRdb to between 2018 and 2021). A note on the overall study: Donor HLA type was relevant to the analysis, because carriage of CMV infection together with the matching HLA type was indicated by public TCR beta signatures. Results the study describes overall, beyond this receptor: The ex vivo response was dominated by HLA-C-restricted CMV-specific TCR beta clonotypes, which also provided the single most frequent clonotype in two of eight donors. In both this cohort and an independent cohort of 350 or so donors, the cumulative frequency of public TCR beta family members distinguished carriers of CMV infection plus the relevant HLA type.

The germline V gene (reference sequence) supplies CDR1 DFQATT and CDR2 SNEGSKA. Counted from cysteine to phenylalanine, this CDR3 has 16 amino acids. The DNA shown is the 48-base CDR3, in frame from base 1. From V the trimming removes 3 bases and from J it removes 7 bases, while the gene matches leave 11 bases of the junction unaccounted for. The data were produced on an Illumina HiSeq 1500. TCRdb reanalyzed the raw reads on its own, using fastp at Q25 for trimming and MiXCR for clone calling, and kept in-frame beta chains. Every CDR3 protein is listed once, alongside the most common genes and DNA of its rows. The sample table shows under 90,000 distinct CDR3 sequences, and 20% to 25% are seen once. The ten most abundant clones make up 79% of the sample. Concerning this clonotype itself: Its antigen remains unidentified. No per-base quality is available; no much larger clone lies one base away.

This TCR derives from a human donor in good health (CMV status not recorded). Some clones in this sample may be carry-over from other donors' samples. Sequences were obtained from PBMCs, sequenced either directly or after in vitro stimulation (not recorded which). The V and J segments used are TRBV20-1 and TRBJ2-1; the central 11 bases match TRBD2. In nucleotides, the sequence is TGCAGTGCTAGGGCCGCTAGCGGGAGGATGACAAATGAGCAGTTCTTC. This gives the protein CSARAASGRMTNEQFF.